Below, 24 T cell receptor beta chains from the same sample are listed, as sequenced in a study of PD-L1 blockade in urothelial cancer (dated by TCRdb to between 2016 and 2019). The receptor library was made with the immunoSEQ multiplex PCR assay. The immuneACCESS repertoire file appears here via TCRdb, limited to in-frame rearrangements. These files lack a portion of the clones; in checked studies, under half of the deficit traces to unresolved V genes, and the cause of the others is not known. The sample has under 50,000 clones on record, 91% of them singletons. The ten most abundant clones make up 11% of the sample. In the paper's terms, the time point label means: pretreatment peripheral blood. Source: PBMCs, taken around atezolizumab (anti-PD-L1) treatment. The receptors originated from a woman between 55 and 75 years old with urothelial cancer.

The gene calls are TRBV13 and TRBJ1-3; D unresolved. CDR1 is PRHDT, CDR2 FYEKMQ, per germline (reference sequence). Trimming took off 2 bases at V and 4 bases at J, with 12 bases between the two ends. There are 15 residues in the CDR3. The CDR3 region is CASSLSLGRGNTIYF. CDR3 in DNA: TGTGCCAGCAGCTTAAGTCTTGGCAGGGGAAACACCATATATTTT.

CDR3 DNA: TGCAGCGTAGCGGTCTTCACCTACGAGCAGTACTTC. Its translation: CSVAVFTYEQYF. V is TRBV29-1 and J is TRBJ2-7; D is perhaps TRBD2 (5 bases). This CDR3 comprises 12 residues. The germline gives CDR1 SQVTM, CDR2 ANQGSEA. The ends were cut back, 6 bases at V and 2 bases at J, with 11 bases in the middle.

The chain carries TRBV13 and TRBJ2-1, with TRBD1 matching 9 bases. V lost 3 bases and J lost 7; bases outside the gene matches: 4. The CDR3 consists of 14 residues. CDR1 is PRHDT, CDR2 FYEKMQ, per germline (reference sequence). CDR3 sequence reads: CASSFQQGANEQFF. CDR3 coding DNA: TGTGCCAGCAGCTTCCAACAGGGGGCGAATGAGCAGTTCTTC.

This CDR3 reads CATSTADRESGYTF. DNA for the CDR3: TGTGCCACCAGCACCGCGGACAGGGAAAGTGGCTACACCTTC. The chain joins TRBV15 to TRBJ1-2, with 8 bases fitting TRBD1. The germline gives CDR1 LNHNV, CDR2 YYDKDF (reference sequence). This CDR3 spans 14 amino acids. Trimming removed 4 bases from V and 7 bases from J; junction bases left unmatched: 8.

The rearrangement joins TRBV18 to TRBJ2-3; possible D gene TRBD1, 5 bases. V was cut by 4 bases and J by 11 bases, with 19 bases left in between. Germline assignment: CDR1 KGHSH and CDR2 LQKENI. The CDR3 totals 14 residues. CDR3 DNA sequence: TGTGCCAGCTCACTACCGCTACCAGGGAAGGGGCAGTATTTT. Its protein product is CASSLPLPGKGQYF.

The CDR3 is CASSWGQGTDYEQYF. CDR3 DNA sequence: TGTGCCAGCAGCTGGGGACAGGGGACCGACTACGAGCAGTACTTC. V and J are TRBV5-6 and TRBJ2-7, with TRBD1 identical over 10 bases. Trimming took 3 bases from V and 3 from J; bases not matched to a gene: 6. CDR1 and CDR2 (germline): SGHDT, YYEEEE. The CDR3 loop spans 15 amino acids.

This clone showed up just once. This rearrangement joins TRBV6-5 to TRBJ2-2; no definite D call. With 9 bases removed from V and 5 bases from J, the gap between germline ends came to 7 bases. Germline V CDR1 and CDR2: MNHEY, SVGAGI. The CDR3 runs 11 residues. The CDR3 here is CASGETGELFF. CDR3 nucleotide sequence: TGTGCCAGTGGAGAAACCGGGGAGCTGTTTTTT.

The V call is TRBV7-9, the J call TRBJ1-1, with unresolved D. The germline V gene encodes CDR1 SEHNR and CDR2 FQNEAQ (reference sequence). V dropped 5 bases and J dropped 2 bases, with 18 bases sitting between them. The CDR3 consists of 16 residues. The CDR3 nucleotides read TGTGCCAGCAGCCTCCCCGGTCGTCCTCCTAACACTGAAGCTTTCTTT. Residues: CASSLPGRPPNTEAFF. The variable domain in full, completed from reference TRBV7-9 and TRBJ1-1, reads DTGVSQNPRHKITKRGQNVTFRCDPISEHNRLYWYRQTLGQGPEFLTYFQNEAQLEKSRLLSDRFSAERPKGSFSTLEIQRTEQGDSAMYLCASSLPGRPPNTEAFFGQGTRLTVV.

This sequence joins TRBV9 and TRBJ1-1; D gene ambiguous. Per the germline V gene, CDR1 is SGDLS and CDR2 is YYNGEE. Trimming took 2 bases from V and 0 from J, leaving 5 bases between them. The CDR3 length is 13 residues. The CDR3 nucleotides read TGTGCCAGCAGCGTTACAGTGAACACTGAAGCTTTCTTT. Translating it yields CASSVTVNTEAFF.

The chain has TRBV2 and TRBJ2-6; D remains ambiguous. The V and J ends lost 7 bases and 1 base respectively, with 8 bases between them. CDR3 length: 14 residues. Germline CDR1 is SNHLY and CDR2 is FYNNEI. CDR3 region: CASKLGSGANVLTF. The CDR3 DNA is TGTGCCAGCAAACTCGGGTCTGGGGCCAACGTCCTGACTTTC. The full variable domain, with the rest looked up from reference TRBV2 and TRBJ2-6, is EPEVTQTPSHQVTQMGQEVILRCVPISNHLYFYWYRQILGQKVEFLVSFYNNEISEKSEIFDDQFSVERPDGSNFTLKIRSTKLEDSAMYFCASKLGSGANVLTFGAGSRLTVL.

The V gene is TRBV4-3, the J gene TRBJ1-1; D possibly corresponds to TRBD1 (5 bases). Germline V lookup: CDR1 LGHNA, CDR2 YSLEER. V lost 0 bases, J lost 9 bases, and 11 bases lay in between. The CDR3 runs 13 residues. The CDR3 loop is CASSQDNGQKAFF. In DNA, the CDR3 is TGCGCCAGCAGCCAAGATAACGGACAAAAAGCTTTCTTT.

The CDR3 protein is CASRTNSYTGELFF. The CDR3 DNA sequence: TGTGCCAGCAGAACAAACAGTTACACCGGGGAGCTGTTTTTT. The genes are TRBV28 and TRBJ2-2; D is undetermined. The CDR3 consists of 14 residues. Germline values: CDR1 MDHEN, CDR2 SYDVKM. Trimming took 6 bases from V and 3 from J, leaving 11 bases between them. Full variable domain (missing parts from reference TRBV28 and TRBJ2-2): DVKVTQSSRYLVKRTGEKVFLECVQDMDHENMFWYRQDPGLGLRLIYFSYDVKMKEKGDIPEGYSVSREKKERFSLILESASTNQTSMYLCASRTNSYTGELFFGEGSRLTVL.

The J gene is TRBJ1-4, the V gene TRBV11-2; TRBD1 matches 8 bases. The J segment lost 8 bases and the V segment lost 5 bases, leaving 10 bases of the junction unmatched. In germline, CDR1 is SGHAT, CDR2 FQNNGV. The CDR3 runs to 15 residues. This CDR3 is CASSRAGGAREKLFF. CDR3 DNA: TGTGCCAGCAGCCGGGCAGGGGGCGCCCGGGAAAAACTGTTTTTT.

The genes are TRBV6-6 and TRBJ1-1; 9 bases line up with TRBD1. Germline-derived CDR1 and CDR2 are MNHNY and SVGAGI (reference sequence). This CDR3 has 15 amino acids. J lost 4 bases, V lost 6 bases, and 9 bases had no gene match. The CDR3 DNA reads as TGTGCCAGCAGACCACTGGGACAGGGATTCACTGAAGCTTTCTTT. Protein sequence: CASRPLGQGFTEAFF.

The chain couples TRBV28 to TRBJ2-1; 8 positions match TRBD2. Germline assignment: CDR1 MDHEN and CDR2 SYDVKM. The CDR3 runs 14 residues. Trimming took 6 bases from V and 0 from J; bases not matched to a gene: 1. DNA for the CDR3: TGTGCCAGCAGGGCGGGAGGCTCCTACAATGAGCAGTTCTTC. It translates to CASRAGGSYNEQFF.

The CDR3 region is CASSRAWDSENGYTF. CDR3 coding DNA: TGTGCCAGCAGTCGCGCATGGGACAGCGAAAATGGCTACACCTTC. This chain joins TRBV6-5 and TRBJ1-2; 7 nucleotides match TRBD1. CDR1 and CDR2 (germline): MNHEY, SVGAGI. The CDR3 runs to 15 residues. The junction had 12 bases not matched to a gene; V was cut back by 5 bases and J by 6 bases.

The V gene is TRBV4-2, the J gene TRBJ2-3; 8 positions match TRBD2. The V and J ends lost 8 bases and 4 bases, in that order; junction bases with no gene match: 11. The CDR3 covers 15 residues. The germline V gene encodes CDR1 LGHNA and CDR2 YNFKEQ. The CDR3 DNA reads TGTGCCAGCCATGAAGCGGGAGCGGCCCCAGATACGCAGTATTTT. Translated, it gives CASHEAGAAPDTQYF.

CDR3 coding DNA: TGTGCCAGTAGCCCAGGGCCATCCCCTAGTGAAGCTTTCTTT. Its protein product is CASSPGPSPSEAFF. The genes are TRBV19 and TRBJ1-1; perhaps TRBD1 as D (5 bases). V dropped 6 bases and J dropped 7 bases, with 18 bases sitting between them. The CDR3 length is 14 residues. CDR1 and CDR2 from the germline V gene are LNHDA and SQIVND (reference sequence).

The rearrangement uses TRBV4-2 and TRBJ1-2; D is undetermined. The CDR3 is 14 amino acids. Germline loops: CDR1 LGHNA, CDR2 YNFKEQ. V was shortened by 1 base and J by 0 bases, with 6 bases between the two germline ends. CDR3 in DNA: TGTGCCAGCAGCCAAGCTGAGCCTAACTATGGCTACACCTTC. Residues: CASSQAEPNYGYTF.

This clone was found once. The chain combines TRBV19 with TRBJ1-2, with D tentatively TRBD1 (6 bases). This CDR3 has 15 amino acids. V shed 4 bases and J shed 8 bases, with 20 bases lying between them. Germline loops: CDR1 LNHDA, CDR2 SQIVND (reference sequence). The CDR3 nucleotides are TGTGCCAGTAGTACTGGGGGAAACTTCAGGGGCGGCTACACCTTC. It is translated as CASSTGGNFRGGYTF. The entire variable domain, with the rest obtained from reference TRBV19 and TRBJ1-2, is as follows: DGGITQSPKYLFRKEGQNVTLSCEQNLNHDAMYWYRQDPGQGLRLIYYSQIVNDFQKGDIAEGYSVSREKKESFPLTVTSAQKNPTAFYLCASSTGGNFRGGYTFGSGTRLTVV.

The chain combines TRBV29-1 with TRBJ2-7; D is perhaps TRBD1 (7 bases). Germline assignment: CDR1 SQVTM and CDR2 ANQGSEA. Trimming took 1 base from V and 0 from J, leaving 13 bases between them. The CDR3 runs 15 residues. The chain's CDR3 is CSVEVEGQSSYEQYF. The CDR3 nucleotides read TGCAGCGTTGAAGTGGAGGGACAGAGCTCCTACGAGCAGTACTTC.

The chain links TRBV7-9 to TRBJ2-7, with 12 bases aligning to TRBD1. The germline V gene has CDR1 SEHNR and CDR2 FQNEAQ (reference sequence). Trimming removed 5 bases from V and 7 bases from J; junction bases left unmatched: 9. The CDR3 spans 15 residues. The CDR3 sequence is CASSASGTGGWEQYF. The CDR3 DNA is TGTGCCAGCAGCGCGAGCGGGACAGGGGGCTGGGAGCAGTACTTC.

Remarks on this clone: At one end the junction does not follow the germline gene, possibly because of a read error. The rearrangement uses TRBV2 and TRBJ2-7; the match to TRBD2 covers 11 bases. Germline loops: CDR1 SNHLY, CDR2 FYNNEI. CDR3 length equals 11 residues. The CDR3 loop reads CASRTSGNLCF. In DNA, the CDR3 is TGTGCCAGCAGGACTAGCGGGAACCTCTGCTTC.

The DNA of the CDR3 is TGTGCCAGCTCACCTGGACTAGCGGGAGGACAAGATACGCAGTATTTT. It encodes CASSPGLAGGQDTQYF. V is TRBV18 and J is TRBJ2-3, with 14 bases matching TRBD2. The CDR3 contains 16 residues. V was clipped by 3 bases and J by 5 bases; unmatched bases: 4. The germline V gene encodes CDR1 KGHSH and CDR2 LQKENI. The full variable domain, its missing parts supplied by reference TRBV18 and TRBJ2-3, is NAGVMQNPRHLVRRRGQEARLRCSPMKGHSHVYWYRQLPEEGLKFMVYLQKENIIDESGMPKERFSAEFPKEGPSILRIQQVVRGDSAAYFCASSPGLAGGQDTQYFGPGTRLTVL.